These 13 T cell receptor beta chains were all obtained from the same sample, sequenced in a study of circulating CD8 cells and anti-PD-1 response in melanoma (dated by TCRdb to about 2020). A BD FACSAria II cell sorter was used to sort four subsets, defined by PD-1 and/or TIGIT, from live CD3+CD8+TCRalphabeta+ cells. Instrument used: NextSeq 500. The QIAseq Immune Repertoire RNA Library Kit, Human TCR Panel, was used to prepare TCR libraries from roughly 14 ng of total RNA. The public reads were reanalyzed by TCRdb: fastp trimming at Q25, MiXCR alignment, in-frame beta chains only. Every entry covers one CDR3 protein and lists the most common genes and DNA from its rows. The sample has 270 or so distinct CDR3 sequences on record, about 5.5% of them singletons. The ten largest account for roughly three fifths of the sample. The sample consisted of CD8+ T cells from PBMCs, taken at baseline or after one month of anti-PD-1 therapy (not recorded which). These receptor sequences come from a human donor with melanoma.

By share of the sample, this clonotype is large. The rearrangement links TRBV14 to TRBJ2-3, with TRBD2 as a possible D gene (6 bases). Germline lookup yields CDR1 SGHDN and CDR2 FVKESK. V was pared by 4 bases and J by 5 bases, with 16 bases between. CDR3 length: 15 residues. The chain's CDR3 is CASSPGAANIDTQYF. The CDR3 nucleotides are TGTGCCAGCAGCCCGGGAGCGGCGAACATAGATACGCAGTATTTT.

This clonotype is categorized as large. V usage is TRBV18 and J usage is TRBJ2-5; 10 bases fit TRBD2. Trimming cost V 1 base and J 3 bases; bases outside gene matches: 2. CDR1 KGHSH and CDR2 LQKENI come from the germline V gene. The CDR3 is 15 residues long. Here the CDR3 reads CASSPRLAGEETQYF. For the CDR3, the DNA is TGTGCCAGCTCACCACGCCTAGCGGGGGAAGAGACCCAGTACTTC.

This clonotype is large (0.1 to 1%) within its sample. The V gene is TRBV19, the J gene TRBJ2-7; tentative D call: TRBD2 (5 bases). Germline V CDR1 and CDR2: LNHDA, SQIVND (reference sequence). There are 14 residues in the CDR3. V lost 7 bases and J 1 base, leaving 14 bases between the germline ends. The CDR3 DNA is TGTGCCAGTACCCCTGACGGGGAGTCCTACGAGCAGTACTTC. Protein product: CASTPDGESYEQYF.

This clonotype is classed as medium-sized. CDR3 in DNA: TGTGCCAGTACAGCCAGCGGGGGAAATTTTTTGGAGACCCAGTACTTC. Its translation is CASTASGGNFLETQYF. The gene calls are TRBV19 and TRBJ2-5; 8 positions match TRBD2. The CDR3 is 16 amino acids. Germline-derived CDR1 and CDR2 are LNHDA and SQIVND (reference sequence). The V segment lost 7 bases and the J segment 5 bases; nucleotides outside the gene matches: 15.

This clonotype is categorized as medium-sized. The J gene is TRBJ1-1, the V gene TRBV6-6; D remains unclear. Trimming cost V 7 bases and J 2 bases, with 14 bases left between them. The CDR3 is 14 amino acids. Germline lookup yields CDR1 MNHNY and CDR2 SVGAGI (reference sequence). DNA for the CDR3: TGTGCCAGCACTCGCAGGTCCTTAAACACTGAAGCTTTCTTT. Its translation: CASTRRSLNTEAFF.

By frequency in the sample, this clonotype is large. The rearrangement links TRBV29-1 to TRBJ1-4; 7 positions agree with TRBD1. The ends lost 5 bases at V and 6 bases at J; junction bases unmatched: 6. This CDR3 has 13 residues. Germline loops: CDR1 SQVTM, CDR2 ANQGSEA. As DNA, the CDR3 is TGCAGCGTTCGAAGGGGGCTGGATGAAAAACTGTTTTTT. This gives the protein CSVRRGLDEKLFF. Together with reference TRBV29-1 and TRBJ1-4, the CDR3 gives the full variable domain: SAVISQKPSRDICQRGTSLTIQCQVDSQVTMMFWYRQQPGQSLTLIATANQGSEATYESGFVIDKFPISRPNLTFSTLTVSNMSPEDSSIYLCSVRRGLDEKLFFGSGTQLSVL.

This clonotype qualifies as medium-sized. This chain uses TRBV7-3 with TRBJ2-1, with D possibly being TRBD2 (5 bases). The germline gives CDR1 SGHTA, CDR2 FQGTGA. This CDR3 spans 16 amino acids. The germline V and J ends were trimmed by 4 bases and 6 bases, with 19 bases remaining between them. CDR3: CASSWVPGKESNEQFF. The DNA of the CDR3 is TGTGCCAGCAGCTGGGTACCCGGGAAGGAGAGCAATGAGCAGTTCTTC.

The chain is built from TRBV19 and TRBJ2-7; 10 bases map to TRBD2. This CDR3 is 15 amino acids long. The V gene end was trimmed by 5 bases and the J gene end by 0 bases; junction bases not matched to a gene: 4. The germline V gene has CDR1 LNHDA and CDR2 SQIVND (reference sequence). The CDR3 DNA is TGTGCCAGTAGTCTACTAGCGGGGAGCTCCTACGAGCAGTACTTC. Translated, it gives CASSLLAGSSYEQYF.

By sample fraction, this clonotype is large. V and J are TRBV19 and TRBJ1-1, with D unclear. Germline V gene lookup returns CDR1 LNHDA and CDR2 SQIVND (reference sequence). There are 13 residues in the CDR3. V lost 9 bases and J lost 4, with 15 bases in between. The CDR3 nucleotides are TGTGCCAGCTCGACCGGGGTCGGCACTGAAGCTTTCTTT. Residues: CASSTGVGTEAFF.

By share of the sample, this clonotype is large (0.1 to 1%). A read error may be the cause here, since a much bigger clone is one base away. V usage is TRBV19 and J usage is TRBJ2-1, with D uncertain. The CDR3 length is 13 residues. Germline loops: CDR1 LNHDA, CDR2 SQIVND (reference sequence). Here the CDR3 reads CGSRAPLYNEQFF. The CDR3 DNA reads TGTGGGTCTCGGGCCCCTCTCTACAATGAGCAGTTCTTC.

By proportion, this clonotype is large (0.1 to 1%). The genes are TRBV2 and TRBJ2-7; no clear D. Germline loops: CDR1 SNHLY, CDR2 FYNNEI. This CDR3 region has 15 residues. Trimming left V 2 bases short and J 1 base short, with 12 bases between. This chain's CDR3 is CASSENPGLSYEQYF. The DNA of the CDR3 is TGTGCCAGCAGTGAAAATCCGGGCCTATCCTACGAGCAGTACTTC.

With regard to this clonotype: This could be a read error, since a much larger clone is one nucleotide away. Written as DNA, the CDR3 is TGCAGCGTTGAAGGTTACGGACAGCAAACTGAAAACACCATATATTTT. This sequence encodes CSVEGYGQQTENTIYF. The gene calls are TRBV29-1 and TRBJ1-3, with a weak D call TRBD1 (6 bases). Germline V lookup: CDR1 SQVTM, CDR2 ANQGSEA. The CDR3 spans 16 residues. V lost 1 base and J lost 6, with 19 bases in between.

This clonotype was detected only a few times. This may be a read error: a much more frequent sequence differs by one nucleotide. This chain uses TRBV7-2 with TRBJ2-3; D is unclear. The CDR3 loop spans 12 amino acids. Germline V CDR1 and CDR2: SGHTA, FQGNSA. Written as DNA, the CDR3 is TGTGCCAGCAGCTTAGGTGGGAATACGCGGTATTTT. It translates to CASSLGGNTRYF.